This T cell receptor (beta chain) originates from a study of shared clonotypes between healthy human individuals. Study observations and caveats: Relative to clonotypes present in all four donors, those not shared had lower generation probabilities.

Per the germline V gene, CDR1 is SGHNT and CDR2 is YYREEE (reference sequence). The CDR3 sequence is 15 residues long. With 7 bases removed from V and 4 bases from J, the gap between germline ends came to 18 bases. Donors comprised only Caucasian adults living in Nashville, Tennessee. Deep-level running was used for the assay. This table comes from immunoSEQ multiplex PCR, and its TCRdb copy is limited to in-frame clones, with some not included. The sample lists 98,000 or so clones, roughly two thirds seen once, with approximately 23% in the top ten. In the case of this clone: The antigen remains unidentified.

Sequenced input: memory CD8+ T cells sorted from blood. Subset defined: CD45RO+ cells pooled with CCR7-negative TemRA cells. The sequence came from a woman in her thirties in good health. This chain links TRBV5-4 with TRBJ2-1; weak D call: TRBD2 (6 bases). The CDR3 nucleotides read TGTGCCAGCGCGGCGGACTATACGAAGTACAATGAGCAGTTCTTC. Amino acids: CASAADYTKYNEQFF.